This T cell receptor beta chain comes out of a study of human T cells and chemical hapten exposure. Germline CDR1 is SGHTA and CDR2 is FQGNSA. V was trimmed by 7 bases and J by 0 bases, leaving 12 bases between them. The CDR3 contains 14 residues. Time point noted: pre-sensitization, week 0. The sample's treatment: therapeutic diphenylcyclopropenone sensitization with weekly scalp DPC. TCRdb reanalysed the RACE reads using MiXCR and keeps one entry per CDR3 protein. The table includes about 120,000 distinct CDR3 sequences, about 13% detected once. The V call is TRBV7-2, the J call TRBJ1-1, with D tentatively TRBD1 (5 bases). This receptor was obtained from a woman aged 18-29 years with alopecia areata. Some clones in this sample may be carry-over from other donors' samples. Specimen: whole blood, collected in connection with sensitization to the hapten diphenylcyclopropenone (DPC). CDR3 coding DNA: TGTGCCAGCAACTCCGGGACCCTGAACACTGAAGCTTTCTTT. Residues: CASNSGTLNTEAFF.